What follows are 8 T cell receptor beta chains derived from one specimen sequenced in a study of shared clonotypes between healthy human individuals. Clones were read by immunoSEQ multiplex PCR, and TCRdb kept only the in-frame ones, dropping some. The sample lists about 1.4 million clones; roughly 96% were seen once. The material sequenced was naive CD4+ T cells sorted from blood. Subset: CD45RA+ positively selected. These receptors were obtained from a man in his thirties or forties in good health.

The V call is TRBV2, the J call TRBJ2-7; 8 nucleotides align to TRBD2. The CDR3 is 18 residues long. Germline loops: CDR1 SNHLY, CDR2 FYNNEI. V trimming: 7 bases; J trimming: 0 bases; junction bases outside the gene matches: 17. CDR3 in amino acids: CASTLRAIQRGSSYEQYF. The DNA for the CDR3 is TGTGCCAGCACTCTGAGGGCGATCCAGCGGGGGAGCTCCTACGAGCAGTACTTC.

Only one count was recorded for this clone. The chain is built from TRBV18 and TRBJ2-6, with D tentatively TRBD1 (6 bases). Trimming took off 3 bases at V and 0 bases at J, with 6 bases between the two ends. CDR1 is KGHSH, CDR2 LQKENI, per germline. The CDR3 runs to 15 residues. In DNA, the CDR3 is TGTGCCAGCTCACCGGGGGCCTCTGGGGCCAACGTCCTGACTTTC. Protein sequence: CASSPGASGANVLTF.

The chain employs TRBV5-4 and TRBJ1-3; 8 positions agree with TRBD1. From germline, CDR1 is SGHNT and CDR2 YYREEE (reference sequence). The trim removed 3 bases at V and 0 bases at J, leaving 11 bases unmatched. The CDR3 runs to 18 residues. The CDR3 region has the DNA TGTGCCAGCAGCTGGGGGGCAGGGGGCCTGAGCTCTGGAAACACCATATATTTT. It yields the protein CASSWGAGGLSSGNTIYF.

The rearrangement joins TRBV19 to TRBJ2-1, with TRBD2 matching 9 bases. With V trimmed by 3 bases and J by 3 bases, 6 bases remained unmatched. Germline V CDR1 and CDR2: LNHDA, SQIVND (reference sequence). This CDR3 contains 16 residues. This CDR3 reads CASSIGVSGSYNEQFF. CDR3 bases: TGTGCCAGTAGTATTGGAGTTAGCGGGAGCTACAATGAGCAGTTCTTC.

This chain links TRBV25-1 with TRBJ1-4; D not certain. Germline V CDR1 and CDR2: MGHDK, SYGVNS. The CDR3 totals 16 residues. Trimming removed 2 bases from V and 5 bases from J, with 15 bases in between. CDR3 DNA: TGTGCCAGCAGTGAAACCCGTGGCCCGGGCAATGAAAAACTGTTTTTT. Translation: CASSETRGPGNEKLFF.

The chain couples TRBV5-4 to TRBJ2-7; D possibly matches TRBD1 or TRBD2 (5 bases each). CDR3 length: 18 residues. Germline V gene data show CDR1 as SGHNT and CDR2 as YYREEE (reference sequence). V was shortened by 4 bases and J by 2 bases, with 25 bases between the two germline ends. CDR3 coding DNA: TGTGCCAGCAGCCCCCGCCCCGGGGCCCGGATGCCTACCTACGAGCAGTACTTC. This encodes CASSPRPGARMPTYEQYF.

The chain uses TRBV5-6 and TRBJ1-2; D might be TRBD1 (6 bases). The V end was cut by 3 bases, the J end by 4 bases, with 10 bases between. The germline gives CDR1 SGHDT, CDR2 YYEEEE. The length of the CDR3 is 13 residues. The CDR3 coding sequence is TGTGCCAGCAGCTCCGACAGGATCTATGGCTACACCTTC. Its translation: CASSSDRIYGYTF.

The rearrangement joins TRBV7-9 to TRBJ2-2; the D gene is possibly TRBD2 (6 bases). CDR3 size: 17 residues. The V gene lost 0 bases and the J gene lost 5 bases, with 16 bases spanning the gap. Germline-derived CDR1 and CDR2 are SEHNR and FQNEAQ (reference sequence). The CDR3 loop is CASSLARYGSRTGELFF. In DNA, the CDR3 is TGTGCCAGCAGCTTAGCCCGGTACGGGAGCAGGACCGGGGAGCTGTTTTTT.